This is a list of T cell receptor beta chains from one sample in a study of OX40 agonist ivuxolimab in advanced cancers. Assay: immunoSEQ multiplex PCR; the TCRdb copy retains only in-frame clones and omits some. The sample lists about 58,000 clones, approximately 90% occurring once. The sequencing used CD4+ or CD8+ T cells sorted from blood, collected in a trial of the OX40 agonist ivuxolimab. Every receptor here comes from an adult with an advanced solid tumor such as melanoma, head and neck, liver or kidney cancer. CDR3s include the opening cysteine and the closing phenylalanine or tryptophan. D genes are given only for firm matches. Size is omitted from some rows. Given values are once, few, many or a class for expanded clones.

d_gene	abundance	v_gene	j_gene	CDR3nt	CDR3aa
-	once	TRBV6-1	TRBJ2-7	TGTGCCAGCTCCGGTGGGCCAGAAGGCGACGAGCAGTACTTC	CASSGGPEGDEQYF
-	-	TRBV9	TRBJ1-4	TGTGCCAGCAGCGTGGGGTCGTCTAATGAAAAACTGTTTTTT	CASSVGSSNEKLFF
-	-	TRBV4-1	TRBJ2-7	TGCGCCAGCAGCCAAGATATCGGACAACCTCACGAGCAGTACTTC	CASSQDIGQPHEQYF
TRBD1	-	TRBV11-2	TRBJ1-2	TGTGCCAGCAGCTTAGAAGTGGGAGGGGGCGCGTGGGGCTACACCTTC	CASSLEVGGGAWGYTF
-	-	TRBV27	TRBJ2-1	TGTGCCAGCAGGACGTATGAGAGCTCCCACCACGATGAGCAGTTCTTC	CASRTYESSHHDEQFF
TRBD2	once	TRBV7-8	TRBJ2-3	TGTGCCAGCAGCTTAGCGCAAGCGGGAGGGGTCCCAGATACGCAGTATTTT	CASSLAQAGGVPDTQYF
TRBD1	once	TRBV11-3	TRBJ2-1	TGTGCCAGCAGCTCCGGGACAGGGTTCTCCAATGAGCAGTTCTTC	CASSSGTGFSNEQFF
-	once	TRBV13	TRBJ2-5	TGTGCCAGCAGCTTAGGATCCAGGGAAGAGACCCAGTACTTC	CASSLGSREETQYF
TRBD2	few	TRBV6-6	TRBJ2-3	TGTGCCAGCAGTCCGACTAGCGGGAGGGCTGATACGCAGTATTTT	CASSPTSGRADTQYF
-	-	TRBV15	TRBJ2-7	TGTGCCACCAGCAGAGATCAAGTAGGTGGGGACGAGCAGTACTTC	CATSRDQVGGDEQYF